Listed below are T cell receptor beta chains from one sample, sequenced in a study of patients and donors after allogeneic stem cell transplantation. TCRdb redid the calling of the RT-PCR reads with MiXCR, one entry per CDR3 protein. The sample holds 190,000 or so distinct CDR3 sequences, around two fifths seen once. Sequencing used blood, either unsorted or a sorted T cell fraction (not recorded which). The receptor set was obtained from a human donor who was either an allogeneic HSCT recipient or a stem cell or donor lymphocyte infusion donor (not recorded which). It is not recorded whose cells these are; they may come from a transplant donor. Each CDR3 is given without its conserved first and last residue. Clone sizes are given selectively: once, few, many, or a class where the clone is expanded.

TRBV5-6,10,-,ASSEMTTEAF
TRBV7-6,14,-,ASSLVTAGVISEQF
TRBV24-1,11,-,ACKQKNTGELF
TRBV28,12,-,ASSLSTGVNEQY
TRBV7-2,11,-,ASSFLARTKAF
TRBV6-5,11,few,ASSYEQGLEQY
TRBV5-6,16,-,ASSLGLGAWGTRETQY
TRBV2,11,-,ACSERSNTEAF
TRBV27,10,few,ASSSSRDEQF
TRBV15,12,once,ATSRRALNTEAF
TRBV20-1,13,-,SARPWDRANYEQY
TRBV7-2,12,-,ASSLSAGDEKLF
TRBV28,11,-,ASRNPASHEQY
TRBV10-3,14,few,AISDPSAKIGTEAF
TRBV28,11,-,ATIPASGWEQY
TRBV29-1,12,few,SARSRDANYGYT
TRBV20-1,9,few,SASPGLGAF
TRBV28,12,few,ASSLGPWGEKLF
TRBV9,12,-,ASSVDGGNSPLH
TRBV4-3,10,-,ASSQDGNEQF
TRBV12-3/TRBV12-4,12,-,ASSIGQASYEQY